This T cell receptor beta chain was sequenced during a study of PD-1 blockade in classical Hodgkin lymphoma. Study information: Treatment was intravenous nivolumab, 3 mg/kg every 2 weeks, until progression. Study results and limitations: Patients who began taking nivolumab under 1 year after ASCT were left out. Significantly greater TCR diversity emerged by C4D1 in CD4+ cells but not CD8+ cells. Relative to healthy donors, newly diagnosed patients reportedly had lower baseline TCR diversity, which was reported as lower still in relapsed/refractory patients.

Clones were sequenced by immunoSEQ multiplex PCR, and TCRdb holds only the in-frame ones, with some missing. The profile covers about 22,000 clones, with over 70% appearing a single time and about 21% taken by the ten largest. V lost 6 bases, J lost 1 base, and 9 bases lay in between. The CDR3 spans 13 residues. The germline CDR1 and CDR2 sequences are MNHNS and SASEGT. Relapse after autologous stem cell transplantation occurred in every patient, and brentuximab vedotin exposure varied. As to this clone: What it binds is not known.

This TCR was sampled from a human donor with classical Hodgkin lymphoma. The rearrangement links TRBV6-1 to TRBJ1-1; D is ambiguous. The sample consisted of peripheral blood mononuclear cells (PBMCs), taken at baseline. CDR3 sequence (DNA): TGTGCCAGCAGACATAGACAGAACACTGAAGCTTTCTTT. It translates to CASRHRQNTEAFF.